One and the same sample provided the 3 T cell receptor beta chains below, sequenced in a study of identical twins. TCRdb re-called the 5' RACE reads through MiXCR, storing one row per CDR3 protein. The sample has over 250,000 distinct CDR3 sequences; just under 9.5% are singletons. The same specimen was also included in a second study, on yellow fever vaccine responses in identical twins.

Material: CD8+ T cells sorted from blood. The receptors stem from a woman younger than 35 in good health.

V is TRBV27 and J is TRBJ1-5; no reliable D call. The CDR3 totals 15 residues. CDR1 and CDR2 from the germline V gene are MNHEY and SMNVEV (reference sequence). With 3 bases removed from V and 1 base from J, the gap between germline ends came to 10 bases. The CDR3 region has the DNA TGTGCCAGCAGTTTGATACAGCCGAGCAATCAGCCCCAGCATTTT. Protein product: CASSLIQPSNQPQHF.

This clonotype was detected only a few times. The chain carries TRBV6-2 or TRBV6-3 and TRBJ2-1; D uncertain. CDR3 size: 16 residues. Germline CDR1 MNHEY, CDR2 SVGEGT. V lost 7 bases to trimming and J lost 8 bases, with 24 bases between them. The CDR3 bases are TGTGCCAGCACCTTAGCCCCCGAGCCGGCTGGGCATGAGCAGTTCTTC. Translated, it gives CASTLAPEPAGHEQFF.

The chain employs TRBV4-1 and TRBJ2-7; D unresolved. Trimming left V 0 bases short and J 3 bases short, with 9 bases between. Germline V CDR1 and CDR2: MGHRA, YSYEKL. CDR3 length: 14 amino acids. The CDR3 sequence: CASSQDMGLYEQYF. The CDR3 nucleotides are TGCGCCAGCAGCCAAGATATGGGCCTCTACGAGCAGTACTTC.